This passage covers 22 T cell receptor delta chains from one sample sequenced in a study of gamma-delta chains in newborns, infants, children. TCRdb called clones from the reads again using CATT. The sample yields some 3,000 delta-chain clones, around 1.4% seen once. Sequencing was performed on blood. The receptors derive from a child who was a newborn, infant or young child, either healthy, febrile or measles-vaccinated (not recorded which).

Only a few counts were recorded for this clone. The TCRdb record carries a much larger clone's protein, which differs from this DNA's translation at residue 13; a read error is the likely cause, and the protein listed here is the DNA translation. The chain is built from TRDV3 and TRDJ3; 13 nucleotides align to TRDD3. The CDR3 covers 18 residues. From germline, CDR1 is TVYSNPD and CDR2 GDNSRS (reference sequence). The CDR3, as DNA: TGTGCCTTTGCCTACTGGGGGATACGGTCCTGGGACGCCCGACAGATGTTTTTC. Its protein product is CAFAYWGIRSWDARQMFF.

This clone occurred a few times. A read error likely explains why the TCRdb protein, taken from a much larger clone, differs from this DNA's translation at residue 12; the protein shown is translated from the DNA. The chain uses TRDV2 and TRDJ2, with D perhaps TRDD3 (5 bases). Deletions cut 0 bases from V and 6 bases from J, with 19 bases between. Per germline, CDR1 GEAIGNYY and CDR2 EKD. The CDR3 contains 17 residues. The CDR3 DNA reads TGTGCCTGTGACACCGATCCTCCCGCTAGGGGGGCAGCACAACTCTTCTTT. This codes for CACDTDPPARGAAQLFF.

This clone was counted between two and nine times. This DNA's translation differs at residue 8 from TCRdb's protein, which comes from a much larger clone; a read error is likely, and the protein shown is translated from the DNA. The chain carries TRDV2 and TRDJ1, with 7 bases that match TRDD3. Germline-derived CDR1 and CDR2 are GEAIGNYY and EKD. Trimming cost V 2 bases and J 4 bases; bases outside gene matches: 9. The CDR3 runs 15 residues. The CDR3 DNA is TGTGCCTGTGACAAACTGGGGAATACGATCGATAAACTCATCTTT. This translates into CACDKLGNTIDKLIF.

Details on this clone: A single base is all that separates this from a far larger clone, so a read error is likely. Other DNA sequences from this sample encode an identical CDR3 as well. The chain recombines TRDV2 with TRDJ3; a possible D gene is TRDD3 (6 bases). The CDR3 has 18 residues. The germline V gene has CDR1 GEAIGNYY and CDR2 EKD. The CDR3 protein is CACDTAGYSSWDTRQMFF. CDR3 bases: TGTGCCTGCGACACCGCCGGATACAGCTCCTGGGACACCCGACAGATGTTTTTC.

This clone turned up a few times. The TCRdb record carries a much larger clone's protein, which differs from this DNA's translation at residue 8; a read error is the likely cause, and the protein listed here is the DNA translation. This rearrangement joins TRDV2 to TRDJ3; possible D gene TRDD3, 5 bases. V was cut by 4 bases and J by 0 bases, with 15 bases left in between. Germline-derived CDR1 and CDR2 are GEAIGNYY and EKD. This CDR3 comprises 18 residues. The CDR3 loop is CACDPVLESSWDTRQMFF. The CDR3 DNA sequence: TGTGCCTGTGATCCCGTACTGGAGAGCTCCTGGGACACCCGACAGATGTTTTTC.

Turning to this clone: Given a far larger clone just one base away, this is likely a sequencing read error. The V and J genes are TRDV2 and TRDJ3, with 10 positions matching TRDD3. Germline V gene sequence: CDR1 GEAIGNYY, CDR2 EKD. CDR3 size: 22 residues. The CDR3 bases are TGTGCCTGTGACACGATCGACTGGGGGGATACGTCAAGCTCCTGGGGCACCCGACAGATGTTTTTC. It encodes CACDTIDWGDTSSSWGTRQMFF.

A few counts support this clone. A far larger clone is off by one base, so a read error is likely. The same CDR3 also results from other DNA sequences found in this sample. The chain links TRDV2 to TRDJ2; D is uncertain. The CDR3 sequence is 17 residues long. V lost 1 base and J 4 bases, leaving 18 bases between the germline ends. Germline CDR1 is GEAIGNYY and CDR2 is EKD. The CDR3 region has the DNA TGTGCCTGTGACACTGATCCTCCCGCTAGGGGGACAGCACAACTCTTCTTT. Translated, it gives CACDTDPPARGTAQLFF.

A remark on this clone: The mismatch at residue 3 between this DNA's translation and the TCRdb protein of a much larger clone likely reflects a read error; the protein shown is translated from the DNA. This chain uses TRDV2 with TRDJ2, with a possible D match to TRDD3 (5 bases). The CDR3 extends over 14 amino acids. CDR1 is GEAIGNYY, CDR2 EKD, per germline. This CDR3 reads CARDSGTLTAQLFF. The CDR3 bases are TGTGCCCGTGACTCGGGGACCCTGACAGCACAACTCTTCTTT.

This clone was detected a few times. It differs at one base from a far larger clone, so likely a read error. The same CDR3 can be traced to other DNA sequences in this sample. The CDR3 nucleotides read TGTGCCTGTGACCCGGGTGGGGACCCATTCTCCCGGACAGCACAACTCTTCTTT. Translating gives CACDPGGDPFSRTAQLFF. The chain has TRDV2 and TRDJ2, with D possibly being TRDD3 (5 bases). The CDR3 is 18 amino acids. Per germline, CDR1 GEAIGNYY and CDR2 EKD. The ends were cut back, 3 bases at V and 4 bases at J, with 23 bases in the middle.

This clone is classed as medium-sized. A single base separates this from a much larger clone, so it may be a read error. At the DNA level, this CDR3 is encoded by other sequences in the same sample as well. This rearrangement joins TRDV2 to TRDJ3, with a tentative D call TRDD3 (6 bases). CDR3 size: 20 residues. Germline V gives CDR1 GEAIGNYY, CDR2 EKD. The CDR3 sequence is CACDPILLDTSSWDTRQMFF. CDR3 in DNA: TGTGCCTGTGACCCGATACTACTGGATACTAGCTCCTGGGACACCCGCCAGATGTTTTTC.

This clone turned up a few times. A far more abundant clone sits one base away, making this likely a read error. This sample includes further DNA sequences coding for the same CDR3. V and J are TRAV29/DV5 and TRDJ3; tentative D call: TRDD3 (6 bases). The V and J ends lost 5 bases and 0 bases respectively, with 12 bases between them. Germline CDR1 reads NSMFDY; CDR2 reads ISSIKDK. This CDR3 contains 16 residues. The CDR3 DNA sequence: TGTGCAGCGAGCTGGGGATGCTCCTGGGACACCCGACAGATGTTTTTC. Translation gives CAASWGCSWDTRQMFF.

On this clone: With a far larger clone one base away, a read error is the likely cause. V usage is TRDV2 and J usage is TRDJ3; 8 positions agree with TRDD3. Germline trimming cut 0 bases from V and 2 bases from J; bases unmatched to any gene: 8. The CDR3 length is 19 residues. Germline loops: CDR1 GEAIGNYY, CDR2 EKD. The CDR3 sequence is CACDTVLGAVPWDTRQMFF. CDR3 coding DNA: TGTGCCTGTGACACCGTACTGGGGGCCGTCCCCTGGGACACCCGACAGATGTTTTTC.

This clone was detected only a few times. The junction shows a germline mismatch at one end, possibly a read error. The CDR3 nucleotides read TGTGCCTGCGACCTACTGGGGGACCCCTGGGGCACCCGACAGATGTTTTTC. Its translation: CACDLLGDPWGTRQMFF. The chain links TRDV2 to TRDJ3; 9 bases line up with TRDD3. CDR3 length: 17 residues. CDR1 GEAIGNYY and CDR2 EKD come from the germline V gene.

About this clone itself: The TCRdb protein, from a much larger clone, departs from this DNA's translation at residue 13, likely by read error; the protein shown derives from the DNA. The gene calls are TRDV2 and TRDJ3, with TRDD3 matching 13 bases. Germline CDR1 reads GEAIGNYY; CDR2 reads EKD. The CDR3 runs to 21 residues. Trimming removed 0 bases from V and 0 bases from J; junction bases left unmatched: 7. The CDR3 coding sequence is TGTGCCTGTGACACCGCAACTGGGGGATACGCGACCTCCTGGGACACCCGACAGATGTTTTTC. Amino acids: CACDTATGGYATSWDTRQMFF.

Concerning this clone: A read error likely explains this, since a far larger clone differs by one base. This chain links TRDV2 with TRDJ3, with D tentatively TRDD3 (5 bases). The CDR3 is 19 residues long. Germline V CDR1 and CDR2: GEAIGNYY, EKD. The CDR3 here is CACDTADGQSSWDARQMFF. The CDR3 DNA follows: TGTGCCTGTGACACCGCGGATGGTCAAAGCTCCTGGGACGCCCGACAGATGTTTTTC.

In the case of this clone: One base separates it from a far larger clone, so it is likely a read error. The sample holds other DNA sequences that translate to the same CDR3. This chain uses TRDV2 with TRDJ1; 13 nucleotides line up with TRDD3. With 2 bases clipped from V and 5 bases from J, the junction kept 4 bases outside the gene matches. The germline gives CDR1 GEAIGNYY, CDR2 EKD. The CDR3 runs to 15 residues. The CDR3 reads CACDKLGDTIDKLIF. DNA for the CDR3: TGTGCCTGTGACAAACTGGGGGATACGATAGATAAACTCATCTTT.

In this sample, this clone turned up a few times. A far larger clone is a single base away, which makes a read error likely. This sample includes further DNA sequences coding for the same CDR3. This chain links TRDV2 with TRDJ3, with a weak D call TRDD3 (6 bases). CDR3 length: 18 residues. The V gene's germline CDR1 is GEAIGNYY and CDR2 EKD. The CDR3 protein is CACDTAGYSSWDTRQMFF. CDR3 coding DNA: TGTGCCTGTGACACCGCCGGATACAGCTCCTGGGACACCCGGCAGATGTTTTTC.

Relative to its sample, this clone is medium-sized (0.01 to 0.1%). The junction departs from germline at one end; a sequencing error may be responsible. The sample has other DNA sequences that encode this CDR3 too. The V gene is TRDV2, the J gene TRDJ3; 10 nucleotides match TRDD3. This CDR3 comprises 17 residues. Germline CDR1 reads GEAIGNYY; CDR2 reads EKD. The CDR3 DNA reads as TGTGCCTGTGACAGGGGGATACGGTCCTGGGACACCCGACAAATGTTTTTC. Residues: CACDRGIRSWDTRQMFF.

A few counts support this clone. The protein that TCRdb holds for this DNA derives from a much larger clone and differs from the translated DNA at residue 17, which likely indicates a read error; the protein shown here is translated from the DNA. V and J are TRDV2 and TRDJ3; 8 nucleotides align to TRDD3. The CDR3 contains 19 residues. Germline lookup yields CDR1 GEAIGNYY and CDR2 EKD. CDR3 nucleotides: TGTGCCTGTGACACCGTACTGGGGGCCGTCTCCTGGGACACCCGACAGATATTTTTC. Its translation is CACDTVLGAVSWDTRQIFF.

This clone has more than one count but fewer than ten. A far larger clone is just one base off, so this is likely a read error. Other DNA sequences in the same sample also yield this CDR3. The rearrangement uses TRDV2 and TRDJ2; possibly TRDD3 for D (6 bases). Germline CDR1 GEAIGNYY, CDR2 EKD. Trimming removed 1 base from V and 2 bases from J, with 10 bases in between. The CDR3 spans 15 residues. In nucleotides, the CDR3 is TGTGCCTGTGACACTGGGGGGTACTTGACAGCACAACTCTTCTTT. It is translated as CACDTGGYLTAQLFF.

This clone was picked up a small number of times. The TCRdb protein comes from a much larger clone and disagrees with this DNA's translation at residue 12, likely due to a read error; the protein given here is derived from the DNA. The CDR3: CACDTIGGGYLVQLFF. CDR3 DNA sequence: TGTGCCTGTGACACTATCGGTGGGGGCTACTTAGTACAACTCTTCTTT. The chain uses TRDV2 and TRDJ2, with D maybe TRDD3 (6 bases). CDR3 length: 16 residues. Trimming took 1 base from V and 10 from J, leaving 21 bases between them. The V gene's germline CDR1 is GEAIGNYY and CDR2 EKD.

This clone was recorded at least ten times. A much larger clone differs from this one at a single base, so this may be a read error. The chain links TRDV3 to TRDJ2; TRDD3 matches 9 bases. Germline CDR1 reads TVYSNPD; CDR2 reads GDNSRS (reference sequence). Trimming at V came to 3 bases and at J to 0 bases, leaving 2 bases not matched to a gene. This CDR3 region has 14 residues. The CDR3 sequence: CALMGDTLTAQLFF. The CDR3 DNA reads TGTGCCTTAATGGGGGATACTTTGACAGCACAACTCTTCTTT.